The 25 T cell receptor beta chains in this list originate from one sample, sequenced in a study of metastatic and nonmetastatic thyroid tumors. Before thyroid surgery, none of the patients had received any treatment. TCRdb reanalyzed the PCR reads with MiXCR. The sample records fewer than 25,000 clones, about 17% being singletons. Sequencing input: adjacent normal tissue. These receptor sequences come from a male donor with papillary thyroid cancer or a benign thyroid nodule (not recorded which). Some clones in this sample may be carry-over from other donors' samples.

This clone was counted at least ten times. The chain links TRBV6-1 to TRBJ2-1, with TRBD2 identical over 11 bases. V dropped 4 bases and J dropped 4; count of bases not matched to a gene: 3. The CDR3 is 15 residues long. Per the germline V gene, CDR1 is MNHNS and CDR2 is SASEGT. The CDR3 DNA is TGTGCCAGCAGTGCGATAGCGGGGGGGTACAATGAGCAGTTCTTC. Translating it yields CASSAIAGGYNEQFF.

Concerning this clone itself: This may arise from a read error, as a much more abundant clone is one base away. This chain connects TRBV20-1 to TRBJ2-7; 7 nucleotides agree with TRBD1. Germline-derived CDR1 and CDR2 are DFQATT and SNEGSKA (reference sequence). The V and J ends lost 6 bases and 3 bases, in that order; junction bases with no gene match: 8. CDR3 length: 13 amino acids. In DNA, the CDR3 is TGCAGTGCGCCGGGACAGTTCGACTACGAGCAGTACTTC. This gives the protein CSAPGQFDYEQYF.

This clone showed up many times. The V and J genes are TRBV20-1 and TRBJ1-6; D possibly corresponds to TRBD1 (5 bases). V was cut by 3 bases and J by 7 bases, with 16 bases left in between. Germline CDR1 is DFQATT and CDR2 is SNEGSKA (reference sequence). CDR3 size: 15 residues. The CDR3 DNA follows: TGCAGTGCTAGCGAAGCAGGGAGGATCAATTCACCCCTCCACTTT. The encoded protein is CSASEAGRINSPLHF.

This clone rates as medium-sized (0.01 to 0.1%). The V gene is TRBV6-1, the J gene TRBJ1-1; TRBD1 might be the D (6 bases). The V end lost 6 bases, the J end lost 4 bases, and 6 bases lay between the germline ends. CDR3 length: 11 residues. Germline V gene data show CDR1 as MNHNS and CDR2 as SASEGT. The CDR3 DNA is TGTGCCAGCAGGGACAGCACTGAAGCTTTCTTT. It encodes CASRDSTEAFF.

This chain uses TRBV12-5 with TRBJ2-1, with a weak D call TRBD2 (6 bases). There are 15 residues in the CDR3. The ends were cut back, 7 bases at V and 9 bases at J, with 22 bases in the middle. The germline V gene encodes CDR1 LGHNT and CDR2 FRNRAP. This chain's CDR3 is CASVLSLAGSGEQFF. The CDR3, as DNA: TGTGCTAGTGTCTTATCACTAGCTGGATCCGGTGAGCAGTTCTTC.

The sample holds many counts of this clone. The chain couples TRBV18 to TRBJ2-5; 9 bases align to TRBD1. CDR1 is KGHSH and CDR2 is LQKENI in the germline V gene. The CDR3 is 14 amino acids. Trimming cost V 5 bases and J 4 bases; bases outside gene matches: 5. This CDR3 is CASSTGQGGETQYF. CDR3 sequence (DNA): TGTGCCAGCTCAACGGGACAGGGCGGAGAGACCCAGTACTTC.

This clone is labeled as medium-sized (0.01 to 0.1%). CDR3 bases: TGCAGTGCTGATGACGTACGGGGGGGCGATGGCTACACCTTC. This translates into CSADDVRGGDGYTF. The chain combines TRBV20-1 with TRBJ1-2; a possible D gene is TRBD1 (6 bases). Trimming removed 5 bases from V and 6 bases from J, with 19 bases in between. CDR1 and CDR2 (germline): DFQATT, SNEGSKA (reference sequence). This CDR3 has 14 amino acids.

For this clone: Mismatch with germline at one junction end may stem from a read error. The rearrangement links TRBV20-1 to TRBJ1-1; possible D gene TRBD1, 5 bases. The CDR3 spans 14 residues. CDR1 DFQATT and CDR2 SNEGSKA come from the germline V gene (reference sequence). CDR3 bases: TGCAGTGCTAGTTTGGGGCGAGCCAACACTAAAGCTTTCTTT. Protein: CSASLGRANTKAFF.

The sample holds many counts of this clone. Other DNA sequences within the sample encode an identical CDR3. J is TRBJ2-5 and V is TRBV27; TRBD1 agrees at 7 bases. Germline CDR1 and CDR2: MNHEY and SMNVEV (reference sequence). V lost 6 bases to trimming and J lost 1 base; unmatched junction nucleotides: 14. There are 17 residues in the CDR3. The CDR3 DNA follows: TGTGCCAGCAGCCCAGACAGGGAGCGGCCCCCCCAAGAGACCCAGTACTTC. This gives the protein CASSPDRERPPQETQYF.

Sample share makes this clone medium-sized. The chain uses TRBV27 and TRBJ2-3, with 10 positions matching TRBD2. CDR1 is MNHEY, CDR2 SMNVEV, per germline (reference sequence). The CDR3 totals 15 residues. Trimming cost V 5 bases and J 0 bases; bases outside gene matches: 2. This CDR3 reads CASSGLAASTDTQYF. The CDR3 nucleotides are TGTGCCAGCAGTGGACTAGCGGCTAGCACAGATACGCAGTATTTT.

This clone was seen at least ten times. The chain recombines TRBV5-1 with TRBJ1-4, with 9 bases fitting TRBD1. Trimming removed 4 bases from V and 4 bases from J; junction bases left unmatched: 8. Germline V CDR1 and CDR2: SGHRS, YFSETQ. The CDR3 loop spans 16 amino acids. This CDR3 reads CASSKLTGGVNEKLFF. The CDR3 DNA sequence: TGCGCCAGCAGCAAGTTGACAGGGGGAGTTAATGAAAAACTGTTTTTT.

This chain joins TRBV20-1 and TRBJ2-7; D is possibly TRBD2 (6 bases). The CDR3 length is 14 residues. CDR1 is DFQATT, CDR2 SNEGSKA, per germline (reference sequence). Trimming cost V 1 base and J 0 bases, with 10 bases left between them. CDR3 coding DNA: TGCAGTGCTAGAGGGGGGGATAGCTCCTACGAGCAGTACTTC. This encodes CSARGGDSSYEQYF.

This clone appeared many times. This chain joins TRBV2 and TRBJ2-4, with 9 nucleotides matching TRBD1. Unmatched junction bases numbered 16, after V lost 3 bases and J lost 1 base. The germline V gene encodes CDR1 SNHLY and CDR2 FYNNEI. The CDR3 consists of 20 residues. CDR3 residues: CASSEQGTGRPVSAKNIQYF. The CDR3 nucleotides read TGTGCCAGCAGTGAGCAGGGGACAGGGCGCCCCGTTTCGGCCAAAAACATTCAGTACTTC.

On this clone: An end of the junction differs from the germline gene, which may be a read error. This chain uses TRBV4-1 with TRBJ1-2; a possible D gene is TRBD1 (6 bases). This CDR3 is built from 15 residues. Germline lookup yields CDR1 MGHRA and CDR2 YSYEKL. The CDR3: CASSQRYQGRDGCTF. The CDR3 DNA is TGCGCCAGCAGCCAAAGGTATCAGGGGCGGGACGGCTGCACCTTC.

This clone is medium-sized. V is TRBV6-1 and J is TRBJ1-1; no definite D call. This CDR3 is 13 amino acids long. Germline V CDR1 and CDR2: MNHNS, SASEGT. Deletions cut 10 bases from V and 0 bases from J, with 12 bases between. The CDR3 loop is CATRTVMNTEAFF. The CDR3 DNA sequence: TGTGCCACCCGGACGGTAATGAACACTGAAGCTTTCTTT.

The gene calls are TRBV20-1 and TRBJ1-6; the D gene is possibly TRBD1 (6 bases). The V and J ends lost 3 bases and 10 bases respectively, with 16 bases between them. The CDR3 length is 14 residues. Germline assignment: CDR1 DFQATT and CDR2 SNEGSKA (reference sequence). DNA of the CDR3: TGCAGTGCTAGGGGAACAGGGTGGGGATCACCCCTCCACTTT. Translating it yields CSARGTGWGSPLHF.

Judged by abundance, this clone is medium-sized. CDR3 residues: CASSDRSLRMNTEAFF. DNA of the CDR3: TGTGCCAGCAGCGACAGGTCCCTGAGAATGAACACTGAAGCTTTCTTT. The genes are TRBV12-3 or TRBV12-4 and TRBJ1-1, with D possibly TRBD1 on 6 matching bases. Trimming took off 6 bases at V and 0 bases at J, with 17 bases between the two ends. This CDR3 has 16 amino acids.

This clone is classed as medium-sized. The V call is TRBV12-3 or TRBV12-4, the J call TRBJ2-1; 9 bases are shared with TRBD2. Trimming at V came to 7 bases and at J to 5 bases, leaving 12 bases not matched to a gene. The CDR3 length is 16 residues. CDR3 nucleotide sequence: TGTGCCAGCACCCCGATAGCGGGAGAGGTTGACAATGAGCAGTTCTTC. As protein: CASTPIAGEVDNEQFF.

This clone is deemed medium-sized (0.01 to 0.1%). V usage is TRBV12-3 or TRBV12-4 and J usage is TRBJ2-1, with D possibly being TRBD1 (6 bases). V dropped 6 bases and J dropped 2 bases, with 11 bases sitting between them. This CDR3 comprises 14 residues. CDR3 region: CASSDRDTYNEQFF. Here the CDR3 DNA reads TGTGCCAGCAGCGACCGGGACACCTACAATGAGCAGTTCTTC.

The J gene is TRBJ1-6, the V gene TRBV3-1, with D unclear. V lost 5 bases, J lost 5 bases, and 7 bases lay in between. The CDR3 is 13 amino acids. Germline-derived CDR1 and CDR2 are LGHDT and YNNKEL (reference sequence). The CDR3 nucleotides read TGTGCCAGCAGCACGACAAATAATTCACCCCTCCACTTT. This gives the protein CASSTTNNSPLHF.

In its sample, this clone was seen many times. J is TRBJ1-6 and V is TRBV9; D is unresolved. Trimming took off 2 bases at V and 5 bases at J, with 5 bases between the two ends. There are 13 residues in the CDR3. Germline V CDR1 and CDR2: SGDLS, YYNGEE. In DNA form, the CDR3 reads TGTGCCAGCAGCGTTGAGCATAATTCACCCCTCCACTTT. Its protein product is CASSVEHNSPLHF.

The chain employs TRBV30 and TRBJ1-1; TRBD1 might be the D (6 bases). This CDR3 contains 15 residues. CDR1 is GTSNPN, CDR2 SVGIG, per germline (reference sequence). With 6 bases removed from V and 11 bases from J, the gap between germline ends came to 28 bases. For the CDR3, the DNA is TGTGCCTGTAGGGACACCGGTGCATTGAGGGGTGACGCTTTCTTT. Its translation is CACRDTGALRGDAFF. Full variable domain (remainder filled in from reference TRBV30 and TRBJ1-1): SQTIHQWPATLVQPVGSPLSLECTVEGTSNPNLYWYRQAAGRGLQLLFYSVGIGQISSEVPQNLSASRPQDRQFILSSKKLLLSDSGFYLCACRDTGALRGDAFFGQGTRLTVV.

This clone was observed a single time. At one of its ends the junction is not consistent with the germline gene, which may arise from a read error. This chain uses TRBV7-6 with TRBJ1-6, with D tentatively TRBD1 (5 bases). CDR1 and CDR2 (germline): SGHVS, FNYEAQ. The CDR3 runs to 14 residues. DNA for the CDR3: TGTGCCAGCAGCCCAAGGGAGGGGAGCTCACCCATCCACTTT. Amino acid sequence: CASSPREGSSPIHF.

This clone was observed a handful of times. The CDR3 protein is CASSRGHFGIFGDAFNEQFF. The CDR3, as DNA: TGTGCCAGCTCACGGGGTCATTTTGGCATTTTTGGGGATGCTTTCAATGAGCAGTTCTTC. The chain combines TRBV18 with TRBJ2-1, with D hard to call. The V and J ends lost 4 bases and 6 bases respectively, with 31 bases between them. Germline lookup yields CDR1 KGHSH and CDR2 LQKENI. CDR3 size: 20 residues.

This clone occurred a few times. This chain uses TRBV27 with TRBJ2-1, with 9 bases identical to TRBD2. V trimming: 5 bases; J trimming: 4 bases; junction bases outside the gene matches: 9. Germline CDR1 is MNHEY and CDR2 is SMNVEV (reference sequence). The CDR3 is 16 residues long. CDR3 DNA sequence: TGTGCCAGCAGTCCACAGACTAGCGGAATATACAATGAGCAGTTCTTC. It is translated as CASSPQTSGIYNEQFF.